This record looks at one T cell receptor (beta chain) sequence and its context. Its antigen is unidentified. The input for sorted-subset replicate PCRs was approximately 210 ng DNA, tens of thousands of T cell genomes. Profiling relied on immunoSEQ multiplex PCR, and the TCRdb table lists in-frame clones only, not all of them. The repertoire holds 150,000 to 200,000 clones, with 85% to 95% as singletons. This entry comes from a study of shared clonotypes between healthy human individuals. General study findings and limits: At large depth, rarefaction still showed sorted-subset sequencing to be incomplete. Naive CD4 clonotypes overlapped across several donors at approximately 5.3%.

The CDR3 length is 13 residues. Germline values: CDR1 MGHDK, CDR2 SYGVNS. V lost 4 bases, J lost 1 base, and 7 bases lay in between. The healthy adult donors were HIV-negative and reported no recent acute infections or vaccinations. The sequence came from a woman in her twenties or thirties in good health. The sample taken for sequencing was naive CD4+ T cells sorted from blood. Sample subset: CD45RA+ positively selected. J is TRBJ1-2 and V is TRBV25-1; no clear D gene. The CDR3: CASSGWNNYGYTF. CDR3 in DNA: TGTGCCAGCAGTGGATGGAATAACTATGGCTACACCTTC.